The 20 T cell receptor beta chains reported below all come from one sample, sequenced in a study of blood T cells in healthy people across ages (dated by TCRdb to about 2015). The library was built by means of 5' RACE. Sequencing took place on an Illumina HiSeq 2500. A second PCR of roughly 7 to 11 cycles was performed with a sample-barcoded 5' primer and a J-beta primer mix. TCRdb applied fastp at Q25 and MiXCR to the public reads, then kept only in-frame beta chains. Identical CDR3 proteins give one entry, which carries the most common genes and DNA. The sample has roughly 1.5 million distinct CDR3 sequences on record, approximately 43% of them singletons. The ten largest make up around 4% of the sample. What was sequenced was blood. The origin of the receptors is a woman aged 18-29 years in good health.

This clonotype showed up just a few times. The chain links TRBV27 to TRBJ1-2; 8 bases are a match to TRBD1. V lost 6 bases, J lost 3 bases, and 6 bases stayed unmatched. The germline gives CDR1 MNHEY, CDR2 SMNVEV (reference sequence). The CDR3 has 14 residues. CDR3 nucleotides: TGTGCCAGCAGCCCGACAGGGGCCTACTATGGCTACACCTTC. Residues: CASSPTGAYYGYTF.

The rearrangement uses TRBV9 and TRBJ2-1; possible D gene TRBD2, 6 bases. V lost 4 bases to trimming and J lost 9 bases, with 23 bases between them. CDR1 and CDR2 from the germline V gene are SGDLS and YYNGEE. This CDR3 region has 16 residues. CDR3 sequence (DNA): TGTGCCAGCAGCCCGCCCCAAACGGGAGTTTCGGGTGAGCAGTTCTTC. Its protein product is CASSPPQTGVSGEQFF.

V usage is TRBV10-3 and J usage is TRBJ1-2; maybe TRBD1 (5 bases). V shed 5 bases and J shed 7 bases, with 11 bases lying between them. Germline CDR1 is ENHRY and CDR2 is SYGVKD. The CDR3 has 12 residues. The DNA for the CDR3 is TGTGCCATCAGTTCGAGCGGGGCTGGCTACACCTTC. Protein sequence: CAISSSGAGYTF.

V is TRBV20-1 and J is TRBJ2-2; TRBD1 might be the D (6 bases). The CDR3 consists of 14 residues. The germline V gene encodes CDR1 DFQATT and CDR2 SNEGSKA (reference sequence). CDR3 DNA sequence: TGCAGCGCCCTGGGCAGGGGTGTCACCGGGGAGCTGTTTTTT. Amino acid sequence: CSALGRGVTGELFF.

This clonotype was counted between two and nine times. V is TRBV15 and J is TRBJ2-5; TRBD2 matches at 11 bases. The trim removed 0 bases at V and 11 bases at J, leaving 14 bases unmatched. Germline V lookup: CDR1 LNHNV, CDR2 YYDKDF (reference sequence). The CDR3 has 17 residues. The DNA for the CDR3 is TGTGCCACCAGCAGAGATGAGTTACTAGCGGGAGTCGGGGAGCAGTACTTC. Its translation is CATSRDELLAGVGEQYF.

This clonotype has a handful of counts. The chain has TRBV10-3 and TRBJ2-1, with 8 nucleotides matching TRBD1. V was pared by 9 bases and J by 3 bases, with 7 bases of the junction left unmatched. Germline loops: CDR1 ENHRY, CDR2 SYGVKD. The CDR3 has 14 residues. The CDR3 protein is CAIQGDWGYNEQFF. Written as DNA, the CDR3 is TGTGCCATACAGGGGGATTGGGGCTACAATGAGCAGTTCTTC.

This clonotype was seen at least ten times. The chain couples TRBV25-1 to TRBJ2-1; tentatively, D is TRBD2 (6 bases). Germline V gives CDR1 MGHDK, CDR2 SYGVNS. Trimming took 1 base from V and 6 from J, leaving 10 bases between them. The CDR3 has 14 amino acids. The chain's CDR3 is CASSESGEINEQFF. The DNA for the CDR3 is TGTGCCAGCAGTGAATCGGGGGAAATCAATGAGCAGTTCTTC. Full variable domain (rest looked up from reference TRBV25-1 and TRBJ2-1): EADIYQTPRYLVIGTGKKITLECSQTMGHDKMYWYQQDPGMELHLIHYSYGVNSTEKGDLSSESTVSRIRTEHFPLTLESARPSHTSQYLCASSESGEINEQFFGPGTRLTVL.

This clonotype was detected only a few times. The chain recombines TRBV4-1 with TRBJ1-1; possibly TRBD1 for D (5 bases). Looked up from germline, CDR1 is MGHRA and CDR2 is YSYEKL. The CDR3 extends over 15 amino acids. Deletions cut 1 base from V and 4 bases from J, with 13 bases between. For the CDR3, the DNA is TGCGCCAGCAGCCAAGGCCAGCTCGGGGGCACTGAAGCTTTCTTT. This translates into CASSQGQLGGTEAFF.

This chain uses TRBV24-1 with TRBJ1-2; the match to TRBD1 covers 7 bases. This CDR3 comprises 15 residues. The J segment lost 7 bases and the V segment lost 0 bases, leaving 7 bases of the junction unmatched. Germline CDR1 KGHDR, CDR2 SFDVKD. The CDR3 protein is CATSDLQGGKSGYTF. CDR3 nucleotide sequence: TGTGCCACCAGTGATTTGCAGGGGGGTAAGAGTGGCTACACCTTC.

This chain connects TRBV29-1 to TRBJ1-2, with 7 bases that match TRBD1. The junction had 11 bases not matched to a gene; V was cut back by 0 bases and J by 7 bases. CDR1 SQVTM and CDR2 ANQGSEA come from the germline V gene. The CDR3 totals 15 residues. The CDR3 spells CSVEDRRQGLSGYTF. CDR3 DNA sequence: TGCAGCGTTGAAGATCGGAGACAGGGTTTAAGTGGCTACACCTTC.

This clonotype has just a few counts. With a much larger clone just one base away, this may be a read error. The rearrangement joins TRBV12-3 or TRBV12-4 to TRBJ2-1; D ambiguous. The CDR3 runs 12 residues. Trimming took 3 bases from V and 13 from J, leaving 13 bases between them. CDR3 bases: TGTGCCAGCAGTTTCAGCCAAGAGACCCAGTTCTTC. Translating it yields CASSFSQETQFF.

This clonotype was counted a few times. The chain joins TRBV9 to TRBJ2-3, with 8 nucleotides matching TRBD1. V shed 3 bases and J 6 bases; nucleotides not matched to a gene: 9. Germline V CDR1 and CDR2: SGDLS, YYNGEE. The CDR3 runs 15 residues. The CDR3 coding sequence is TGTGCCAGCAGCGCCTTCGGACAGGGTCGGGATACGCAGTATTTT. Its protein is CASSAFGQGRDTQYF.

The V gene is TRBV6-5, the J gene TRBJ2-7; 7 nucleotides agree with TRBD1. Germline CDR1 and CDR2: MNHEY and SVGAGI. The CDR3 extends over 16 amino acids. J was trimmed by 0 bases and V by 5 bases; bases with no gene match: 10. CDR3 in amino acids: CASSRMTGTLSYEQYF. CDR3 sequence (DNA): TGTGCCAGCAGTCGTATGACAGGGACCCTCTCCTACGAGCAGTACTTC.

This clonotype was observed a few times. This chain's CDR3 is CASSEFPGQETQYF. The CDR3 DNA reads as TGTGCCAGCAGTGAATTTCCGGGACAAGAGACCCAGTACTTC. The V gene is TRBV25-1, the J gene TRBJ2-5; D might be TRBD2 (5 bases). The CDR3 has 14 amino acids. V lost 1 base to trimming and J lost 2 bases, with 8 bases between them. Per the germline V gene, CDR1 is MGHDK and CDR2 is SYGVNS.

This clonotype has just a few counts. The V call is TRBV20-1, the J call TRBJ2-7, with D possibly being TRBD1 (5 bases). The CDR3 contains 14 residues. V was clipped by 4 bases and J by 0 bases, with 13 bases between them. The germline V gene encodes CDR1 DFQATT and CDR2 SNEGSKA (reference sequence). DNA for the CDR3: TGCAGTGCTATAGTGGGGCCTGCCTCCTACGAGCAGTACTTC. Residues: CSAIVGPASYEQYF.

Regarding this clonotype: Just one base apart from a much larger clone, this may be a read error. The chain couples TRBV3-1 to TRBJ1-2, with D unclear. This CDR3 has 13 residues. From germline, CDR1 is LGHDT and CDR2 YNNKEL (reference sequence). In DNA form, the CDR3 reads TGTACCAGCAGCCGGGCAGTTAACTATGGCTACACCTTC. This translates into CTSSRAVNYGYTF.

This clonotype has just a few counts. J is TRBJ2-7 and V is TRBV10-3, with a weak D call TRBD1 (7 bases). This CDR3 is 14 amino acids long. Per the germline V gene, CDR1 is ENHRY and CDR2 is SYGVKD. Trimming stripped 6 bases from V and 9 bases from J, with 21 bases between. The CDR3 sequence: CAISLEGARSWQYF. Here the CDR3 DNA reads TGTGCCATCAGCCTGGAGGGGGCCCGCAGTTGGCAGTACTTC.

The chain recombines TRBV20-1 with TRBJ2-1, with TRBD2 identical over 10 bases. J gave up 3 bases and V 6 bases, and 8 bases lay outside the gene matches. The CDR3 totals 15 residues. The germline V gene has CDR1 DFQATT and CDR2 SNEGSKA (reference sequence). CDR3 nucleotides: TGCAGTGCAGCCCTAGCGGGAGCGATCTACAATGAGCAGTTCTTC. Translation gives CSAALAGAIYNEQFF.

The rearrangement links TRBV6-2 or TRBV6-3 to TRBJ2-1; possibly TRBD2 for D (6 bases). CDR3 length: 13 amino acids. The V gene lost 7 bases and the J gene lost 7 bases, with 14 bases spanning the gap. CDR1 MNHEY and CDR2 SVGEGT come from the germline V gene. The CDR3 bases are TGTGCCAGCACTTGGGACTGGGGGAATGAGCAGTTCTTC. Translated: CASTWDWGNEQFF.

This clonotype has a handful of counts. The rearrangement joins TRBV7-2 to TRBJ2-4; 7 positions match TRBD2. Gene TRBJ2-5 matches the end of the DNA better, so the J call may be wrong. The CDR3 has 16 amino acids. CDR1 is SGHTA, CDR2 FQGNSA, per germline. CDR3 loop: CASSLASSLAEETQYF. CDR3 sequence (DNA): TGTGCCAGCAGCTTAGCGTCGAGTCTAGCGGAAGAGACCCAGTACTTC.